This TCR beta chain came from a study of cytomegalovirus exposure and HLA in healthy donors. 60 Vbeta and 13 Jbeta primers were used in PCR. The table came from immunoSEQ multiplex PCR; TCRdb's copy has only in-frame clones and leaves some out. Of 90,000 to 150,000 clones listed, approximately 78% are singletons. The CDR3 covers 16 residues. After removal of 5 bases from V and 2 bases from J, the junction contained 10 bases not matched to a gene. CDR1 is SGHTA, CDR2 FQGNSA, per germline. Study-level findings and limits: Reports indicate that TCR beta sequences accurately predicted the HLA-A and HLA-B alleles of most subjects. Later, TCR association rates were found to vary by HLA locus, highest for DRB1 and lowest for HLA-C. Researchers catalogued over 150 TCR beta chains as cytomegalovirus-associated.

Points on this clone: The antigen remains unidentified.

V usage is TRBV7-2 and J usage is TRBJ2-3; TRBD2 matches 7 bases. Sample: PBMCs. This TCR came from a woman between 40 and 55 years old in good health and CMV-seropositive. The chain's CDR3 is CASSIQSGANTDTQYF. DNA for the CDR3: TGTGCCAGCAGCATACAAAGCGGGGCGAACACAGATACGCAGTATTTT.